A selection of T cell receptor beta chains follows, all from one sample in a study of identical twins. Via MiXCR, TCRdb re-called the 5' RACE reads, giving one row per CDR3 protein. The sample consists of just over 500,000 distinct CDR3 sequences, around 20% of them appearing once. The same specimen was also included in a second study, on T cells expressing NK-cell markers.

What was sequenced was CD4+ T cells sorted from blood. All receptors come from a young woman in good health. Both conserved end residues are part of each CDR3. The D gene is left open where the match is weak. Size is stated for part of the rows, as once, few or many counts, or as a class when the clone is expanded.

. | TRBJ1-1 | many | TRBV12-3/TRBV12-4 | TGTGCCAGCAGTAGCCTCAAGTCCCTTGTGAACACTGAAGCTTTCTTT | CASSSLKSLVNTEAFF
. | TRBJ2-1 | . | TRBV11-1 | TGTGCCGGCAGCTTAACGGGAGCTGAAGCTAAAAGCTCCTACAATGAGCAGTTCTTC | CAGSLTGAEAKSSYNEQFF
TRBD2 | TRBJ2-1 | . | TRBV10-1 | TGCGCCAGCAGTGCGAGCGGGGTCGCTGAGCAGTTCTTC | CASSASGVAEQFF
. | TRBJ1-1 | . | TRBV7-2 | TGTGCCAGCAGCCCCGCTGGGGGTCGGACTGAAGCTTTCTTT | CASSPAGGRTEAFF
. | TRBJ2-7 | . | TRBV20-1 | TGCAGTGGAAGGGCAGGGAGTAACGAGCAGTACTTC | CSGRAGSNEQYF
TRBD2 | TRBJ2-5 | . | TRBV7-8 | TGTGCCAGCAGCAAGCATCGACTAGCTACGTACCAAGAGACCCAGTACTTC | CASSKHRLATYQETQYF
. | TRBJ1-2 | . | TRBV7-2 | TGTGCCAGCAGCTTAAGGGGAGGAAACGACTATGGCTACACCTTC | CASSLRGGNDYGYTF
. | TRBJ1-5 | few | TRBV6-1 | TGTGCCAGCAGTCAAGCAGGGTACAATCAGCCCCAGCATTTT | CASSQAGYNQPQHF
. | TRBJ2-7 | few | TRBV9 | TGTGCCAGCTCGAAAAACTGGCAGGGAATCTACGAGCAGTACTTC | CASSKNWQGIYEQYF
. | TRBJ2-2 | few | TRBV3-1 | TGTGCCAGCAGCCCCTTTGGGATCGTGGAGCTGTTTTTT | CASSPFGIVELFF
TRBD2 | TRBJ2-5 | . | TRBV6-5 | TGTGCCAGCAGTTACCAGCGGGGGGGCTCCGAGACCCAGTACTTC | CASSYQRGGSETQYF
. | TRBJ1-2 | few | TRBV11-2 | TGTGCCAGCAGCTCGGAACACTTAAATCCCAGGGCTCGGAGCTATGGCTACACCTTC | CASSSEHLNPRARSYGYTF
TRBD1 | TRBJ1-1 | few | TRBV10-3 | TGTGCCATCCGTGGACAGGGGGCGCAAACTGAAGCTTTCTTT | CAIRGQGAQTEAFF
TRBD1 | TRBJ2-1 | . | TRBV7-8 | TGTGCCAGCAGGGACAGGGGAGGCTACAATGAGCAGTTCTTC | CASRDRGGYNEQFF
TRBD2 | TRBJ2-1 | few | TRBV5-4 | TGTGCCAGCAGCTTGAGCGGGGACCACAATGAGCAGTTCTTC | CASSLSGDHNEQFF
. | TRBJ1-2 | . | TRBV4-3 | TGCGCCAGCAGCCCGACCGTCTCAGCTAACTATGGCTACACCTTC | CASSPTVSANYGYTF
. | TRBJ2-2 | . | TRBV5-1 | TGCGCCAGCAGCTTGGCCTCGGACCCGACCGGGGAGCTGTTTTTT | CASSLASDPTGELFF
. | TRBJ1-1 | once | TRBV25-1 | TGTGCCAGCAGTGAATCTGGCCACCCAGTGAACACTGAAGCTTTCTTT | CASSESGHPVNTEAFF
. | TRBJ1-2 | . | TRBV19 | TGTGCCAGCTCAACCTGGACGGGCTATGGCTACACCTTC | CASSTWTGYGYTF
. | TRBJ2-5 | many | TRBV27 | TGTGCCAGCAGTCCAGAGACCCAGTACTTC | CASSPETQYF
. | TRBJ2-5 | many | TRBV4-2 | TGTGCCAGCAGCATACCCCCCCCACTTGCTGAAGAGACCCAGTACTTC | CASSIPPPLAEETQYF